This is a list of T cell receptor beta chains from one sample in a study of blood T cell repertoires in COVID-19. Only in-frame clones appear in the TCRdb table, and some are missing; sequencing was by immunoSEQ multiplex PCR. The table lists 70,000 to 85,000 clones, approximately 78% of them singletons, with 21% in the top ten. Sequenced: peripheral blood. These receptors were obtained from a human donor in a cohort sampled during active COVID-19. Each CDR3 is given with its conserved first and last residue. A D gene is named only where the DNA matches it firmly. A clone size is listed for some rows: how often the clone was seen (once, few, many), or a class if it is expanded.

.	TRBJ1-3	TRBV13	.	CASSLGDGGRRNTIYF	TGTGCCAGCAGCTTAGGCGATGGGGGCCGAAGAAACACCATATATTTT
.	TRBJ2-1	TRBV28	.	CASSRGATEQFF	TGTGCCAGCAGTCGGGGGGCGACTGAGCAGTTCTTC
.	TRBJ2-2	TRBV2	.	CASSSQGGTGELFF	TGTGCCAGCAGTAGTCAGGGTGGCACCGGGGAGCTGTTTTTT
.	TRBJ2-2	TRBV5-1	.	CASSLVRGDTGELFF	TGCGCCAGCAGCTTGGTCAGGGGCGACACCGGGGAGCTGTTTTTT
TRBD1	TRBJ1-1	TRBV28	.	CASREDRNEAFF	TGTGCCAGCAGAGAGGACAGGAATGAAGCTTTCTTT
TRBD1	TRBJ2-3	TRBV4-1	.	CASSPGQGARTDTQYF	TGCGCCAGCAGCCCGGGACAGGGGGCGCGGACAGATACGCAGTATTTT
TRBD1	TRBJ1-2	TRBV30	.	CAWSLTGVGYGYTF	TGTGCCTGGAGTCTTACAGGGGTGGGCTATGGCTACACCTTC
.	TRBJ2-3	TRBV7-3	.	CASSSGPPTDTQYF	TGTGCCAGCAGCAGCGGGCCACCCACAGATACGCAGTATTTT
.	TRBJ1-5	TRBV6-2/TRBV6-3	.	CASSLTAGGNQPQHF	TGTGCCAGCAGTCTCACGGCGGGAGGCAATCAGCCCCAGCATTTT
.	TRBJ2-7	TRBV27	.	CASSPTYEQYF	TGTGCCAGCAGCCCCACCTACGAGCAGTACTTC
TRBD2	TRBJ2-7	TRBV7-2	.	CASSLEGTSGAYEQYF	TGTGCCAGCAGCTTAGAGGGGACTAGCGGGGCCTACGAGCAGTACTTC
TRBD1	TRBJ1-2	TRBV19	.	CASSTGQGTYGYTF	TGTGCCAGTAGTACGGGACAGGGAACCTATGGCTACACCTTC
TRBD1	TRBJ2-1	TRBV5-1	.	CASSRDGTGNVNEQFF	TGCGCCAGCAGCCGGGACGGGACAGGGAATGTTAATGAGCAGTTCTTC
.	TRBJ2-3	TRBV12-3/TRBV12-4	.	CASRSSNTQYF	TGTGCCAGCAGATCGTCTAATACGCAGTATTTT
.	TRBJ2-1	TRBV6-2/TRBV6-3	.	CASSRDWSYNEQFF	TGTGCCAGCAGCCGGGACTGGTCATACAATGAGCAGTTCTTC
TRBD2	TRBJ2-1	TRBV15	.	CATSSGLAGGVNEQFF	TGTGCCACCAGCAGCGGACTAGCGGGGGGGGTGAATGAGCAGTTCTTC
.	TRBJ2-4	TRBV3-1/TRBV3-2	.	CASSPSLTNKNIQYF	TGTGCCAGCAGCCCCTCGTTGACTAACAAAAACATTCAGTACTTC
.	TRBJ1-4	TRBV19	.	CASSRGPATNEKLFF	TGTGCCAGTAGTAGGGGGCCCGCAACTAATGAAAAACTGTTTTTT
TRBD2	TRBJ2-7	TRBV2	.	CASQGTSVMRSYEQYF	TGTGCCAGCCAAGGGACTAGCGTGATGAGATCCTACGAGCAGTACTTC
.	TRBJ1-2	TRBV5-1	once	CASRSTQSNYGYTF	TGCGCCAGCAGGTCCACTCAATCTAACTATGGCTACACCTTC
.	TRBJ2-3	TRBV2	.	CASGNPGQTVTDTQYF	TGTGCCAGCGGAAACCCTGGACAGACAGTCACAGATACGCAGTATTTT
.	TRBJ2-7	TRBV19	.	CASSRLESEQYF	TGTGCCAGTAGTAGACTAGAATCCGAGCAGTACTTC
.	TRBJ2-5	TRBV19	.	CASREQGGEETQYF	TGTGCCAGTAGGGAGCAGGGGGGTGAGGAGACCCAGTACTTC
.	TRBJ2-7	TRBV7-9	.	CASREGLFYEQYF	TGTGCCAGCAGGGAGGGTCTTTTCTACGAGCAGTACTTC
TRBD2	TRBJ2-5	TRBV5-1	few	CASSFEAGSRGTQYF	TGCGCCAGCAGCTTTGAAGCGGGGTCCCGCGGGACCCAGTACTTC
TRBD2	TRBJ2-3	TRBV7-2	.	CASSLVSSGGAGDTQYF	TGTGCCAGCAGCTTAGTGTCTAGCGGGGGGGCCGGGGATACGCAGTATTTT
.	TRBJ2-5	TRBV7-2	.	CASSFNGGAGETQYF	TGTGCCAGCAGCTTTAATGGGGGGGCCGGAGAGACCCAGTACTTC
TRBD2	TRBJ2-1	TRBV4-2	.	CASSQVGTSGGHEQFF	TGTGCCAGCAGCCAAGTTGGGACTAGCGGGGGACATGAGCAGTTCTTC
.	TRBJ1-5	TRBV15	.	CATSREGGGNQPQHF	TGTGCCACCAGCAGAGAGGGGGGGGGAAATCAGCCCCAGCATTTT
.	TRBJ1-6	TRBV7-2	.	CASRLESFSSYNSPLHF	TGTGCCAGCAGACTCGAGAGTTTTAGCTCCTATAATTCACCCCTCCACTTT
TRBD1	TRBJ1-6	TRBV4-1	once	CASSPRQGSSYNSPLHF	TGCGCCAGCAGCCCCCGACAGGGAAGCTCCTATAATTCACCCCTCCACTTT
.	TRBJ2-4	TRBV28	once	CASSLKRGIKNIQYF	TGTGCCAGCAGTTTAAAACGGGGGATAAAAAACATTCAGTACTTC
.	TRBJ1-1	TRBV18	.	CASSGQKNTEAFF	TGTGCCAGCTCAGGACAGAAGAACACTGAAGCTTTCTTT
.	TRBJ1-1	TRBV6-6	.	CASSYRSGNTEAFF	TGTGCCAGCAGTTACCGATCCGGGAACACTGAAGCTTTCTTT
TRBD2	TRBJ2-3	TRBV30	.	CAWRTAGGGDTQYF	TGTGCCTGGAGAACAGCGGGGGGCGGTGATACGCAGTATTTT
TRBD1	TRBJ2-2	TRBV6-5	.	CASRTTGLGTGELFF	TGTGCCAGCAGGACGACAGGGTTAGGCACCGGGGAGCTGTTTTTT
.	TRBJ1-4	TRBV6-5	.	CASSYGFATNEKLFF	TGTGCCAGCAGTTACGGCTTTGCAACTAATGAAAAACTGTTTTTT
TRBD1	TRBJ2-2	TRBV19	.	CASSQTGGAGTGELFF	TGTGCCAGTAGTCAAACAGGGGGCGCCGGGACCGGGGAGCTGTTTTTT
.	TRBJ2-3	TRBV7-2	.	CASSLARSGPGPSTQYF	TGTGCCAGCAGCTTAGCGCGGAGCGGGCCGGGACCGAGCACGCAGTATTTT
TRBD1	TRBJ1-5	TRBV30	.	CAWGGQGASNQPQHF	TGTGCCTGGGGGGGACAGGGGGCCTCCAATCAGCCCCAGCATTTT
.	TRBJ1-1	TRBV3-1/TRBV3-2	.	CASSEPGLKAFF	TGTGCCAGCAGCGAACCGGGACTGAAAGCTTTCTTT
.	TRBJ1-2	TRBV25-1	.	CASSPSRSYGYTF	TGTGCCAGCAGCCCATCGCGGTCCTATGGCTACACCTTC
TRBD1	TRBJ2-3	TRBV19	many	CASKQGAADTQYF	TGTGCCAGTAAGCAGGGGGCAGCAGATACGCAGTATTTT
TRBD2	TRBJ2-7	TRBV5-4	.	CASSHGGAGYEQYF	TGTGCCAGCAGCCACGGGGGGGCAGGTTACGAGCAGTACTTC
TRBD2	TRBJ2-5	TRBV24-1	.	CATSDSGTTGGTQYF	TGTGCCACCAGTGACTCCGGGACCACGGGGGGGACCCAGTACTTC
TRBD1	TRBJ2-3	TRBV11-2	.	CASSSQRTGGGTQYF	TGTGCCAGCAGCTCGCAAAGGACAGGGGGCGGTACGCAGTATTTT
.	TRBJ2-4	TRBV20-1	.	CSAVRRDIQYF	TGCAGTGCTGTACGGAGGGACATTCAGTACTTC
.	TRBJ2-1	TRBV4-2	.	CASSPTASSYNEQFF	TGTGCCAGCAGCCCGACAGCCTCCTCCTACAATGAGCAGTTCTTC
.	TRBJ1-6	TRBV18	.	CASSQDQAIPLHF	TGTGCCAGCTCACAAGACCAGGCGATACCCCTCCACTTT
.	TRBJ2-7	TRBV27	once	CASSGSYEQYF	TGTGCCAGCAGTGGGAGCTACGAGCAGTACTTC
TRBD1	TRBJ2-7	TRBV11-2	.	CASSLVSGTGLNEQYF	TGTGCCAGCAGCTTAGTATCCGGGACAGGGCTGAATGAGCAGTACTTC
.	TRBJ2-3	TRBV11-2	once	CASSLIHRSGTDTQYF	TGTGCCAGCAGCTTAATTCACAGATCGGGCACAGATACGCAGTATTTT
.	TRBJ2-3	TRBV3-1/TRBV3-2	.	CASSLWTSTDTQYF	TGTGCCAGCAGCCTTTGGACTAGCACAGATACGCAGTATTTT
TRBD2	TRBJ2-2	TRBV10-2	.	CASRTSGYTGELFF	TGCGCCAGTCGGACTAGCGGGTACACCGGGGAGCTGTTTTTT
.	TRBJ2-7	TRBV5-1	.	CASSSKYEQYF	TGCGCCAGCAGCTCTAAATACGAGCAGTACTTC
.	TRBJ1-2	TRBV19	.	CASRVTGTHGYTF	TGTGCCAGTAGAGTAACAGGGACCCACGGCTACACCTTC
TRBD1	TRBJ1-2	TRBV6-5	.	CASTLGQGPNYGYTF	TGTGCCAGCACCCTAGGACAGGGGCCAAACTATGGCTACACCTTC
TRBD2	TRBJ2-5	TRBV7-2	.	CASSLGPGGDPNHF	TGTGCCAGCAGCTTAGGTCCTGGGGGGGACCCCAACCACTTC
TRBD1	TRBJ2-2	TRBV7-9	large	CASSPPDRDNTGELFF	TGTGCCAGCAGTCCCCCGGACAGGGATAACACCGGGGAGCTGTTTTTT
.	TRBJ2-7	TRBV19	few	CASSISHQGRYEQYF	TGTGCCAGTAGTATATCCCACCAGGGGCGGTACGAGCAGTACTTC